Listed below are T cell receptor beta chains from one sample, sequenced in a study of OX40 agonist ivuxolimab in advanced cancers. Assay: immunoSEQ multiplex PCR; the TCRdb copy retains only in-frame clones and omits some. The table includes about 58,000 clones, roughly 87% detected once. Sequences were derived from CD4+ or CD8+ T cells sorted from blood, sampled in a trial of the OX40 agonist ivuxolimab. All receptors derive from an adult with an advanced solid tumor such as melanoma, head and neck, liver or kidney cancer. Each CDR3 is given with its conserved first and last residue. Fields, in order: V gene, J gene, clone size, D gene, CDR3 protein, CDR3 DNA. The D gene is left open where the match is weak. Some rows have no size entry. The others give once, few or many, or a class for an expanded clone.

v_call: TRBV30; j_call: TRBJ1-3; clone_size: -; d_call: -; cdr3_aa: CAWSGGPGNTIYF; cdr3_nt: TGTGCCTGGTCGGGCGGCCCTGGAAACACCATATATTTT
v_call: TRBV7-6; j_call: TRBJ2-2; clone_size: -; d_call: TRBD1; cdr3_aa: CASSLLGHPGQSNTGELFF; cdr3_nt: TGTGCCAGCAGCTTATTGGGGCATCCGGGACAGTCGAACACCGGGGAGCTGTTTTTT
v_call: TRBV19; j_call: TRBJ2-1; clone_size: -; d_call: -; cdr3_aa: CASTRAGDRSEQFF; cdr3_nt: TGTGCCAGTACCCGGGCTGGGGATCGGAGCGAGCAGTTCTTC
v_call: TRBV28; j_call: TRBJ2-7; clone_size: -; d_call: -; cdr3_aa: CASRRSGSPFGYF; cdr3_nt: TGTGCCAGCCGAAGATCCGGGAGCCCTTTTGGGTACTTC
v_call: TRBV28; j_call: TRBJ1-2; clone_size: once; d_call: -; cdr3_aa: CASRLIDGMGTF; cdr3_nt: TGTGCCAGCCGATTAATAGACGGGATGGGGACCTTC
v_call: TRBV6-5; j_call: TRBJ2-1; clone_size: -; d_call: -; cdr3_aa: CASSPYIGQFF; cdr3_nt: TGTGCCAGCAGTCCCTACATAGGGCAGTTCTTC
v_call: TRBV7-3; j_call: TRBJ2-2; clone_size: -; d_call: -; cdr3_aa: CASSLTNTGELFF; cdr3_nt: TGTGCCAGCAGCTTAACTAACACCGGGGAGCTGTTTTTT
v_call: TRBV30; j_call: TRBJ1-2; clone_size: -; d_call: -; cdr3_aa: CAWSHLGPGGYTF; cdr3_nt: TGTGCCTGGAGCCATCTAGGCCCTGGTGGCTACACCTTC
v_call: TRBV28; j_call: TRBJ1-1; clone_size: -; d_call: -; cdr3_aa: CASPPLALGDTEAFF; cdr3_nt: TGTGCCAGCCCCCCTCTGGCTCTGGGGGACACTGAAGCTTTCTTT
v_call: TRBV11-2; j_call: TRBJ2-7; clone_size: -; d_call: -; cdr3_aa: CASSPFGRAYEQYF; cdr3_nt: TGTGCCAGCAGCCCGTTCGGGAGAGCCTACGAGCAGTACTTC
v_call: TRBV9; j_call: TRBJ2-1; clone_size: -; d_call: -; cdr3_aa: CASSNIDNGEQFF; cdr3_nt: TGTGCCAGCAGTAACATTGATAATGGGGAGCAGTTCTTC
v_call: TRBV5-5; j_call: TRBJ2-2; clone_size: -; d_call: -; cdr3_aa: CASRGTDSNTGELFF; cdr3_nt: TGTGCCAGCAGGGGAACCGACTCGAACACCGGGGAGCTGTTTTTT
v_call: TRBV30; j_call: TRBJ2-7; clone_size: -; d_call: -; cdr3_aa: CASRWQDWEQYF; cdr3_nt: TGTGCCTCCCGATGGCAGGACTGGGAGCAGTACTTC
v_call: TRBV19; j_call: TRBJ2-1; clone_size: -; d_call: -; cdr3_aa: CASSIIRGAGFSKGEQFF; cdr3_nt: TGTGCCAGTAGTATTATTCGGGGAGCGGGCTTTTCTAAGGGGGAGCAGTTCTTC
v_call: TRBV5-4; j_call: TRBJ2-2; clone_size: -; d_call: -; cdr3_aa: CASSLGTAFSNTGELFF; cdr3_nt: TGTGCCAGCAGCTTGGGGACAGCGTTTTCGAACACCGGGGAGCTGTTTTTT
v_call: TRBV9; j_call: TRBJ1-5; clone_size: -; d_call: -; cdr3_aa: CASSVGGALNQPQHF; cdr3_nt: TGTGCCAGCAGCGTAGGGGGGGCCCTCAATCAGCCCCAGCATTTT
v_call: TRBV5-4; j_call: TRBJ2-5; clone_size: -; d_call: -; cdr3_aa: CASSIDGISGQETQYF; cdr3_nt: TGTGCCAGCAGCATAGACGGGATCAGCGGACAAGAGACCCAGTACTTC
v_call: TRBV10-3; j_call: TRBJ2-3; clone_size: -; d_call: -; cdr3_aa: CAISESLDTQYF; cdr3_nt: TGTGCCATCAGTGAGTCCTTAGATACGCAGTATTTT
v_call: TRBV19; j_call: TRBJ2-2; clone_size: few; d_call: TRBD2; cdr3_aa: CASSILAAGELFF; cdr3_nt: TGTGCCAGTAGCATACTAGCGGCCGGGGAGCTGTTTTTT
v_call: TRBV2; j_call: TRBJ1-4; clone_size: -; d_call: TRBD1; cdr3_aa: CAVYFRDSLEKLFF; cdr3_nt: TGTGCCGTCTATTTCCGGGACAGTTTGGAAAAACTGTTTTTT
v_call: TRBV9; j_call: TRBJ1-3; clone_size: -; d_call: -; cdr3_aa: CASSVSPPGSSGNTIYF; cdr3_nt: TGTGCCAGCAGCGTCTCGCCCCCAGGGAGCTCTGGAAACACCATATATTTT
v_call: TRBV6-5; j_call: TRBJ2-7; clone_size: -; d_call: -; cdr3_aa: CASSYPPGAIYEQYF; cdr3_nt: TGTGCCAGCAGTTACCCGCCCGGGGCGATCTACGAGCAGTACTTC
v_call: TRBV6-6; j_call: TRBJ2-7; clone_size: -; d_call: -; cdr3_aa: CASSYGRSEIAYEQYF; cdr3_nt: TGTGCCAGCAGTTACGGGAGGAGCGAAATAGCCTACGAGCAGTACTTC
v_call: TRBV14; j_call: TRBJ2-2; clone_size: once; d_call: -; cdr3_aa: CASSQVTNTGELFF; cdr3_nt: TGTGCCAGCAGCCAAGTAACAAACACCGGGGAGCTGTTTTTT
v_call: TRBV5-6; j_call: TRBJ2-3; clone_size: -; d_call: TRBD2; cdr3_aa: CASSLGLAATDTQYF; cdr3_nt: TGTGCCAGCAGCTTAGGACTAGCGGCCACAGATACGCAGTATTTT
v_call: TRBV5-4; j_call: TRBJ1-1; clone_size: -; d_call: -; cdr3_aa: CASSLGGGAWTEAFF; cdr3_nt: TGTGCCAGCAGCTTGGGAGGGGGTGCATGGACTGAAGCTTTCTTT
v_call: TRBV25-1; j_call: TRBJ2-1; clone_size: -; d_call: -; cdr3_aa: CASSEFGGRGYNEQFF; cdr3_nt: TGTGCCAGCAGTGAATTCGGGGGACGGGGCTACAATGAGCAGTTCTTC
v_call: TRBV28; j_call: TRBJ2-3; clone_size: -; d_call: -; cdr3_aa: CASRPDVDTQYF; cdr3_nt: TGTGCCAGCAGGCCCGACGTAGATACGCAGTATTTT
v_call: TRBV6-1; j_call: TRBJ2-5; clone_size: -; d_call: -; cdr3_aa: CASSQRGETQYF; cdr3_nt: TGTGCCAGCAGCCAACGGGGGGAGACCCAGTACTTC
v_call: TRBV5-3; j_call: TRBJ2-7; clone_size: -; d_call: -; cdr3_aa: CASSPSNSYEQYF; cdr3_nt: TGTGCCAGCAGCCCGAGTAACTCCTACGAGCAGTACTTC
v_call: TRBV11-2; j_call: TRBJ2-1; clone_size: -; d_call: -; cdr3_aa: CASSARPSGDNEQFF; cdr3_nt: TGTGCCAGCAGTGCCAGGCCCTCCGGGGACAATGAGCAGTTCTTC
v_call: TRBV7-2; j_call: TRBJ1-2; clone_size: -; d_call: -; cdr3_aa: CASSYNYGYTF; cdr3_nt: TGTGCCAGCAGCTATAACTATGGCTACACCTTC
v_call: TRBV5-6; j_call: TRBJ2-3; clone_size: -; d_call: -; cdr3_aa: CASSLEGRWAGLITDTQYF; cdr3_nt: TGTGCCAGCAGCTTGGAGGGACGCTGGGCAGGACTTATCACAGATACGCAGTATTTT
v_call: TRBV9; j_call: TRBJ1-2; clone_size: -; d_call: TRBD1; cdr3_aa: CASSQGQGAYGYTF; cdr3_nt: TGTGCCAGCAGCCAAGGACAGGGGGCATATGGCTACACCTTC
v_call: TRBV6-5; j_call: TRBJ1-5; clone_size: -; d_call: TRBD1; cdr3_aa: CASSSDRASNQPQHF; cdr3_nt: TGTGCCAGCAGCTCAGACAGGGCAAGCAATCAGCCCCAGCATTTT
v_call: TRBV27; j_call: TRBJ1-6; clone_size: -; d_call: -; cdr3_aa: CASSSGLYNSPLHF; cdr3_nt: TGTGCCAGCAGTTCAGGGCTCTATAATTCACCCCTCCACTTT
v_call: TRBV9; j_call: TRBJ1-1; clone_size: -; d_call: -; cdr3_aa: CASSVEGRGTEAFF; cdr3_nt: TGTGCCAGCAGCGTAGAGGGTAGGGGGACTGAAGCTTTCTTT
v_call: TRBV18; j_call: TRBJ1-4; clone_size: -; d_call: -; cdr3_aa: CASSPPANGGEKLFF; cdr3_nt: TGTGCCAGCTCACCACCGGCTAACGGTGGGGAAAAACTGTTTTTT
v_call: TRBV5-5; j_call: TRBJ2-3; clone_size: -; d_call: -; cdr3_aa: CASSFGLTDTQYF; cdr3_nt: TGTGCCAGCAGCTTCGGTCTCACAGATACGCAGTATTTT
v_call: TRBV11-1; j_call: TRBJ2-7; clone_size: -; d_call: TRBD1; cdr3_aa: CASSLAGTVSYEQYF; cdr3_nt: TGTGCCAGCAGCTTAGCCGGGACAGTATCCTACGAGCAGTACTTC
v_call: TRBV5-4; j_call: TRBJ2-2; clone_size: -; d_call: -; cdr3_aa: CASSPRPGGYNTGELFF; cdr3_nt: TGTGCCAGCAGCCCGCGGCCCGGGGGCTATAACACCGGGGAGCTGTTTTTT
v_call: TRBV10-1; j_call: TRBJ2-7; clone_size: -; d_call: -; cdr3_aa: CASRGYEQYF; cdr3_nt: TGCGCCAGCAGGGGCTACGAGCAGTACTTC
v_call: TRBV30; j_call: TRBJ1-1; clone_size: few; d_call: -; cdr3_aa: CAWSVGSSTEAFF; cdr3_nt: TGTGCCTGGAGTGTCGGGTCCAGCACTGAAGCTTTCTTT